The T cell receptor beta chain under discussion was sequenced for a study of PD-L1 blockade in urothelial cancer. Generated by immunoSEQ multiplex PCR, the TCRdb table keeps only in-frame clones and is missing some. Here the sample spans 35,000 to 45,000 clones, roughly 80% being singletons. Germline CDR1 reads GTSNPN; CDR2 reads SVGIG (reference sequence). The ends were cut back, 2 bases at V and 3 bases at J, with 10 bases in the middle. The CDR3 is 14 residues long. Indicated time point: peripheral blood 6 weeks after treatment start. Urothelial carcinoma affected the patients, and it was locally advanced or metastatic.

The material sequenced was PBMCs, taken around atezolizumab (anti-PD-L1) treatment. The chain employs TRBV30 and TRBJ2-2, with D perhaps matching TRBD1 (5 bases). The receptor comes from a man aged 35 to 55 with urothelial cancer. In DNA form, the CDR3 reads TGTGCCTGGAGTAATACAGGCTACACCGGGGAGCTGTTTTTT. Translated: CAWSNTGYTGELFF. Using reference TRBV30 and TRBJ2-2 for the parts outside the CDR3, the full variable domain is SQTIHQWPATLVQPVGSPLSLECTVEGTSNPNLYWYRQAAGRGLQLLFYSVGIGQISSEVPQNLSASRPQDRQFILSSKKLLLSDSGFYLCAWSNTGYTGELFFGEGSRLTVL.